This T cell receptor beta chain was observed in a study of T cell changes during pregnancy in multiple sclerosis. V was clipped by 5 bases and J by 1 base, with 7 bases between them. The CDR3 is 13 amino acids. Germline CDR1 SGHAT, CDR2 FQNNGV. Measured with immunoSEQ multiplex PCR; TCRdb has only the in-frame clones, and not every one. The data hold approximately 73,000 clones, with around nine tenths observed a single time. The source material was CD4+ T cells from peripheral blood mononuclear cells, sampled before pregnancy. The V and J genes are TRBV11-2 and TRBJ2-3, with D possibly being TRBD2 (5 bases). The source of this sequence is a female donor with multiple sclerosis, enrolled in a pregnancy study. This CDR3 is CASSRAGTDTQYF. DNA for the CDR3: TGTGCCAGCAGCAGAGCGGGCACAGATACGCAGTATTTT.